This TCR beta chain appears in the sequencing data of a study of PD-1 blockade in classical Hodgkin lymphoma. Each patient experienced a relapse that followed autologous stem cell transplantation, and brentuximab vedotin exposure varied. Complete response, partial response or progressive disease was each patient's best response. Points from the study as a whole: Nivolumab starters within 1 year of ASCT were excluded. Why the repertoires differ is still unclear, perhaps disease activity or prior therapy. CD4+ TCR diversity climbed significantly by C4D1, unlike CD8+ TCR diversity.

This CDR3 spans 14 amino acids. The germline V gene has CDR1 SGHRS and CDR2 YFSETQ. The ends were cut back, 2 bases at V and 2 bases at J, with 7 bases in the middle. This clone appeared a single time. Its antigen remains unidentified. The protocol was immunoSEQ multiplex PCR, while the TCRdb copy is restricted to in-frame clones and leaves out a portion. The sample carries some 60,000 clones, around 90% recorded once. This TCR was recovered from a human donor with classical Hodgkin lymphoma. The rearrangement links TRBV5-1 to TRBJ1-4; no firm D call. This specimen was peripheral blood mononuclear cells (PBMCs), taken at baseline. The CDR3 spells CASSFDNTNEKLFF. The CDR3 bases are TGCGCCAGCAGCTTCGACAACACTAATGAAAAACTGTTTTTT. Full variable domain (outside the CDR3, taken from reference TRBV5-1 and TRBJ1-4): KAGVTQTPRYLIKTRGQQVTLSCSPISGHRSVSWYQQTPGQGLQFLFEYFSETQRNKGNFPGRFSGRQFSNSRSEMNVSTLELGDSALYLCASSFDNTNEKLFFGSGTQLSVL.